These T cell receptor beta chains were read from a single sample in a study of cytomegalovirus exposure and HLA in healthy donors. This table comes from immunoSEQ multiplex PCR, and its TCRdb copy is limited to in-frame clones, with some not included. The sample lists 90,000 or so clones, approximately 64% occurring once. Material: PBMCs. All receptors come from a boy between 5 and 17 years old in good health and CMV-seropositive. The CDR3 runs from the conserved cysteine through the conserved F or W. D genes are given only for firm matches. Rows give clone size only sometimes, using once, few, many, or a class for an expanded clone.

J: TRBJ2-7; V: TRBV5-1; D: NA; size: NA; DNA: TGCGCCAGCAGCTTGGAAGGGGGCGAGCAGTACTTC; CDR3: CASSLEGGEQYF
J: TRBJ1-1; V: TRBV9; D: TRBD1; size: NA; DNA: TGTGCCAGCAGCTCATACGGGACAGGGGTCCCTGAAGCTTTCTTT; CDR3: CASSSYGTGVPEAFF
J: TRBJ2-1; V: TRBV4-1; D: NA; size: few; DNA: TGCGCCAGCAGCCAAGAGTCTATCCACCATGAGCAGTTCTTC; CDR3: CASSQESIHHEQFF
J: TRBJ2-5; V: TRBV2; D: NA; size: NA; DNA: TGTGCCAGCAGTGAGCCCCAGGGGAGGGTTGAGACCCAGTACTTC; CDR3: CASSEPQGRVETQYF
J: TRBJ1-5; V: TRBV19; D: TRBD1; size: NA; DNA: TGTGCCAGTAGTATAAAACCAGGGGGCATAAGCAATCAGCCCCAGCATTTT; CDR3: CASSIKPGGISNQPQHF
J: TRBJ1-5; V: TRBV18; D: NA; size: few; DNA: TGTGCCAGCTCACCCAAGGGGGGGGATCAGCCCCAGCATTTT; CDR3: CASSPKGGDQPQHF
J: TRBJ1-2; V: TRBV7-9; D: NA; size: NA; DNA: TGTGCCAGCAGCTTAGTTGTTAAAGGGGCCGGTGGCTACACCTTC; CDR3: CASSLVVKGAGGYTF
J: TRBJ2-1; V: TRBV14; D: TRBD1; size: NA; DNA: TGTGCCAGCAGCCGAGACAGGGTCAATGAGCAGTTCTTC; CDR3: CASSRDRVNEQFF
J: TRBJ2-7; V: TRBV7-2; D: TRBD2; size: NA; DNA: TGTGCCAGCAGCCTAGGGGCTAGCGGGAGCGAGCAGTACTTC; CDR3: CASSLGASGSEQYF
J: TRBJ2-3; V: TRBV5-1; D: TRBD2; size: few; DNA: TGCGCCAGCAGCTTGATAAGCGGGGGAACCACAGATACGCAGTATTTT; CDR3: CASSLISGGTTDTQYF
J: TRBJ1-5; V: TRBV18; D: NA; size: few; DNA: TGTGCCAGCTCAGGAGAGCGCAATCAGCCCCAGCATTTT; CDR3: CASSGERNQPQHF
J: TRBJ1-4; V: TRBV5-5; D: NA; size: NA; DNA: TGTGCCAGCAGCTTGGAAATAGGGAGAGATGAAAAACTGTTTTTT; CDR3: CASSLEIGRDEKLFF
J: TRBJ1-1; V: TRBV19; D: NA; size: NA; DNA: TGTGCCAGTAGTAGGGGACTTCTGAACACTGAAGCTTTCTTT; CDR3: CASSRGLLNTEAFF
J: TRBJ2-7; V: TRBV6-1; D: TRBD2; size: NA; DNA: TGTGCCATCCGGGGGGACGGGGGGAACGAGCAGTACTTC; CDR3: CAIRGDGGNEQYF
J: TRBJ2-3; V: TRBV27; D: NA; size: once; DNA: TGTGCCAGCAGTATACTAGGGTTAGGTACGCAGTATTTT; CDR3: CASSILGLGTQYF
J: TRBJ1-2; V: TRBV28; D: TRBD1; size: NA; DNA: TGTGCCAGCAGTTTACGCGGTCACGGGACAGGGGCTGGCTACACCTTC; CDR3: CASSLRGHGTGAGYTF
J: TRBJ2-3; V: TRBV14; D: NA; size: few; DNA: TGTGCCAGCAGCCCCTACAGTTGGGGAGGACTTACACTTTTT; CDR3: CASSPYSWGGLTLF
J: TRBJ2-5; V: TRBV5-8; D: NA; size: NA; DNA: TGTGCCAGCGACGGGGGACAAGAGACCCAGTACTTC; CDR3: CASDGGQETQYF